The sequence of this T cell receptor beta chain was determined in a study of blood T cell repertoires in COVID-19. On the study more broadly: Nucleic acid was either cDNA or gDNA, and it came from T cells, B-cell-depleted T cells, or PBMCs.

Per the authors' pipeline: Cell counts per sample came from amplifying reference gene primers. Profiled with immunoSEQ multiplex PCR; TCRdb holds only in-frame clones, not every one. V and J calls and clone size are as listed in that table; D and trimming were resolved from the DNA. The repertoire holds hundreds of thousands of clones, with 86% as singletons. Followed over time, Seattle patients had been enrolled while infection was active. CDR3 size: 14 residues. With 6 bases clipped from V and 5 bases from J, the junction kept 8 bases outside the gene matches. Germline CDR1 is LNHDA and CDR2 is SQIVND (reference sequence).

Input material: peripheral blood. The sequence was collected from a man aged 45-65 years with COVID-19, enrolled during active disease. This rearrangement joins TRBV19 to TRBJ2-5, with 8 bases that match TRBD1. CDR3 DNA sequence: TGTGCCAGTAGCCACAGGGGGACGGGGGAGACCCAGTACTTC. As protein: CASSHRGTGETQYF.